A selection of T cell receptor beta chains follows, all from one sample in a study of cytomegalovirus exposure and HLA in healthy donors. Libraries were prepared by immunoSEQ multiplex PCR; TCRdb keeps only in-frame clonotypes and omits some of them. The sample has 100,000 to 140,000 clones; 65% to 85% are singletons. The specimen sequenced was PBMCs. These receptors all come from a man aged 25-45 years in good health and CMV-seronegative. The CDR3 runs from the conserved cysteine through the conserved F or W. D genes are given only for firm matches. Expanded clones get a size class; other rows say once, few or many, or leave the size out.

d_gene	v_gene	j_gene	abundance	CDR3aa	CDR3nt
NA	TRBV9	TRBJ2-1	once	CASSPPGGNEQFF	TGTGCCAGCAGCCCCCCCGGAGGAAATGAGCAGTTCTTC
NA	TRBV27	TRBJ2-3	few	CASLSRSSTDTQYF	TGTGCCAGCCTCTCTCGGTCTAGCACAGATACGCAGTATTTT
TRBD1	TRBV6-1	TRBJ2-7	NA	CASSEDGTGGGEQYF	TGTGCCAGCAGTGAAGACGGGACAGGGGGCGGCGAGCAGTACTTC
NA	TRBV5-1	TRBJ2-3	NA	CASSLASSTDTQYF	TGCGCCAGCAGCTTGGCTTCTAGCACAGATACGCAGTATTTT
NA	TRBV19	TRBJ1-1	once	CASSIDTQGVEAFF	TGTGCCAGTAGCATCGACACCCAAGGGGTGGAAGCTTTCTTT
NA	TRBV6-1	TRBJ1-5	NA	CASSERGGSRPQHF	TGTGCCAGCAGTGAAAGAGGGGGATCCAGGCCCCAGCATTTT
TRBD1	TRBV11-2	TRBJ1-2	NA	CASSSQGQVFYGYTF	TGTGCCAGCAGCTCCCAGGGACAGGTTTTCTATGGCTACACCTTC
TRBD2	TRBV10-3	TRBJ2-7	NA	CAISETSGWGYEQYF	TGTGCCATCAGTGAGACTAGCGGGTGGGGTTACGAGCAGTACTTC
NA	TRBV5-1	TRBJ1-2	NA	CASSLVGQRMARSSYTF	TGCGCCAGCAGCTTGGTAGGACAGCGTATGGCTAGGTCCAGCTACACCTTC
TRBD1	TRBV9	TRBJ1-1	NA	CASSVRTGASEAFF	TGTGCCAGCAGCGTCAGGACAGGGGCTAGTGAAGCTTTCTTT
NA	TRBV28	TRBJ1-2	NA	CASRPHTGVNYGYTF	TGTGCCAGCAGACCACATACAGGAGTCAACTATGGCTACACCTTC
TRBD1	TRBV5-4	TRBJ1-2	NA	CASSLETGVAYGYTF	TGTGCCAGCAGCCTGGAAACAGGGGTTGCTTATGGCTACACCTTC
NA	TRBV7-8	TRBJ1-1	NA	CASSFGTTMNTEAFF	TGTGCCAGCAGCTTCGGGACAACCATGAACACTGAAGCTTTCTTT
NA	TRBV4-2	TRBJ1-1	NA	CASSHVAANTEAFF	TGTGCCAGCAGCCACGTGGCGGCGAACACTGAAGCTTTCTTT
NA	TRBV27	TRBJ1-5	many	CASSLYSFLGQPQHF	TGTGCCAGCAGTTTATATTCCTTCCTGGGCCAGCCCCAGCATTTT
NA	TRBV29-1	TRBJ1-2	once	CSVNPSYGYTF	TGCAGCGTTAATCCCTCCTATGGCTACACCTTC
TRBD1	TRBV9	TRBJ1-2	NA	CASSVGGGNYGYTF	TGTGCCAGCAGCGTAGGAGGGGGCAACTATGGCTACACCTTC
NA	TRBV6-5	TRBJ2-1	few	CASSDSGSNEQFF	TGTGCCAGCAGCGACTCGGGGAGTAATGAGCAGTTCTTC
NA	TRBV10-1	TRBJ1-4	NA	CASSDPAGAEEKLFF	TGCGCCAGCAGTGATCCGGCAGGGGCCGAAGAAAAACTGTTTTTT
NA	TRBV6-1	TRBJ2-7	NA	CASRQRGRGYEQYF	TGTGCCAGCAGGCAAAGGGGCAGGGGCTACGAGCAGTACTTC